The T cell receptor beta chain under discussion was sequenced for a study of T cell responses to AZD1222 COVID-19 vaccine. Overall study results and limits: The study sampled repertoires only after the peak T cell response. The donor cohort was predominantly white British with a female majority, and clonal diversity may have been underestimated.

Produced via immunoSEQ multiplex PCR; TCRdb's table is partial and in-frame only. The table includes about 110,000 clones, more than 75% detected once. This clone came up once. What it binds is not known. Germline assignment: CDR1 LNHDA and CDR2 SQIVND (reference sequence). The junction had 3 bases not matched to a gene; V was cut back by 10 bases and J by 5 bases. The CDR3 runs to 12 residues. Sequencing used peripheral blood, obtained on day 0 of AZD1222 vaccination. V gene TRBV19 combines with J gene TRBJ2-5, with 11 bases fitting TRBD1. The receptor comes from an adult in good health. In DNA, the CDR3 is TGTGCCACTGGACAGGGGGCGGAGACCCAGTACTTC. It codes for CATGQGAETQYF.